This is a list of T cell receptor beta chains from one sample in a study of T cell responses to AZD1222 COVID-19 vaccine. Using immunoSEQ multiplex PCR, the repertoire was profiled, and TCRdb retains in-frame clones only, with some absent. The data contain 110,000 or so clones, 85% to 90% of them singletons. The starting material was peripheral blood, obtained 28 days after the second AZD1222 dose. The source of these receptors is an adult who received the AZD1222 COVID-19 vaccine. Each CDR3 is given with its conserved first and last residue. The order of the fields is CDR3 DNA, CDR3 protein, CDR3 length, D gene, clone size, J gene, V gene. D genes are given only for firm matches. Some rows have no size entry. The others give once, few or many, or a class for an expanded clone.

TGTGCTAGTGACCTCTATGGGGGGAACGGGGAGACCCAGTACTTC,CASDLYGGNGETQYF,15,-,-,TRBJ2-5,TRBV12-5
TGTGCCAGCAGTTTGGGGGCTAACTATGGCTACACCTTC,CASSLGANYGYTF,13,-,-,TRBJ1-2,TRBV12-3/TRBV12-4
TGTGCCAGCAGCTCACGGACAGGGGGCTCTGGAAACACCATATATTTT,CASSSRTGGSGNTIYF,16,TRBD1,few,TRBJ1-3,TRBV11-2
TGTGCCAGCAGTGAAGCGCCGGGGCGCGTTAATGAGCAGTTCTTC,CASSEAPGRVNEQFF,15,-,-,TRBJ2-1,TRBV2
TGTGCCAGCAGCCCTACACGGAACCACTATAATTCACCCCTCCACTTT,CASSPTRNHYNSPLHF,16,-,-,TRBJ1-6,TRBV21-1
TGTGCCAGCAGTTTATCGGACGCGAGCTCCTACAATGAGCAGTTCTTC,CASSLSDASSYNEQFF,16,-,-,TRBJ2-1,TRBV27
TGCGCCAGCAGCCATGACCGGGACAGCAAAGCTTTCTTT,CASSHDRDSKAFF,13,TRBD1,-,TRBJ1-1,TRBV4-3
TGTGCAAGTCGCTCAACAGGGCCGGGCAATCAGCCCCAGCATTTT,CASRSTGPGNQPQHF,15,-,-,TRBJ1-5,TRBV12-2
TGCGCCAGCAGCTTGGCCAAGGGCGGGCCTAGCAATCAGCCCCAGCATTTT,CASSLAKGGPSNQPQHF,17,-,once,TRBJ1-5,TRBV5-1
TGTGCCAGCAGCCAAGGGCCACCTAATTCACCCCTCCACTTT,CASSQGPPNSPLHF,14,-,-,TRBJ1-6,TRBV3-1/TRBV3-2